Below are 8 T cell receptor beta chains sequenced from a single sample in a study of neoadjuvant nivolumab and ipilimumab in lung cancer. Generated by immunoSEQ multiplex PCR, the TCRdb table keeps only in-frame clones and is missing some. This sample has about 6,900 clones, with about 72% found just once. The sample was tumor tissue, taken after neoadjuvant nivolumab, alone or with ipilimumab, at or shortly before surgery. The source is an adult with non-small cell lung cancer.

The V gene is TRBV7-2, the J gene TRBJ2-7; the D gene is possibly TRBD2 (6 bases). V was shortened by 1 base and J by 6 bases, with 16 bases between the two germline ends. The CDR3 runs to 15 residues. Germline values: CDR1 SGHTA, CDR2 FQGNSA. The CDR3, as DNA: TGTGCCAGCAGCTTAGATCCCGGGAGCACCCTCGAGCAGTACTTC. It translates to CASSLDPGSTLEQYF.

This chain joins TRBV5-1 and TRBJ1-5; D gene ambiguous. The V end was cut by 4 bases, the J end by 2 bases, with 10 bases between. CDR1 SGHRS and CDR2 YFSETQ come from the germline V gene. The CDR3 is 14 residues long. CDR3 in DNA: TGCGCCAGCAGCCCCTTCCTTGGCAATCAGCCCCAGCATTTT. Its translation: CASSPFLGNQPQHF. Variable domain in full (rest from reference TRBV5-1 and TRBJ1-5): KAGVTQTPRYLIKTRGQQVTLSCSPISGHRSVSWYQQTPGQGLQFLFEYFSETQRNKGNFPGRFSGRQFSNSRSEMNVSTLELGDSALYLCASSPFLGNQPQHFGDGTRLSIL.

The CDR3 is CASSLHGPQPQHF. Here the CDR3 DNA reads TGTGCCAGCAGCTTACACGGCCCTCAGCCCCAGCATTTT. The V gene is TRBV7-2, the J gene TRBJ1-5; D is unresolved. CDR1 and CDR2 from the germline V gene are SGHTA and FQGNSA. The CDR3 is 13 residues long. Deletions cut 2 bases from V and 6 bases from J, with 8 bases between.

This chain connects TRBV5-4 to TRBJ2-1; a weak D match, TRBD2 (6 bases). CDR3 length: 14 residues. Between the trimmed V and J ends, which lost 2 bases and 10 bases, there was a span of 16 bases. Per the germline V gene, CDR1 is SGHNT and CDR2 is YYREEE (reference sequence). The CDR3 DNA reads as TGTGCCAGCAGCTTCGTAGCGCCGGGGGAAGAGCAGTTCTTC. Translation: CASSFVAPGEEQFF.

The V gene is TRBV11-2, the J gene TRBJ2-1; D is tentatively TRBD1 or TRBD2 (7 bases each). CDR3 size: 12 residues. Germline values: CDR1 SGHAT, CDR2 FQNNGV. Trimming left V 4 bases short and J 13 bases short, with 14 bases between. The CDR3 nucleotides are TGTGCCAGCAGCTCCCAGGGGGGGCACCAGTTCTTC. It encodes CASSSQGGHQFF.

The V and J genes are TRBV10-2 and TRBJ2-4; tentative D call: TRBD2 (6 bases). The CDR3 is 11 amino acids. Trimming shortened V by 7 bases and J by 7 bases, and 8 bases separated the two germline ends. CDR1 WSHSY and CDR2 SAAADI come from the germline V gene. The CDR3, as DNA: TGCGCCAGCAAGGGAGGTAACATTCAGTACTTC. Its protein is CASKGGNIQYF.

This chain connects TRBV27 to TRBJ2-3; 9 bases agree with TRBD2. Germline V gene sequence: CDR1 MNHEY, CDR2 SMNVEV (reference sequence). V lost 5 bases to trimming and J lost 2 bases; unmatched junction nucleotides: 5. This CDR3 has 15 residues. This CDR3 reads CASSISSGNTDTQYF. CDR3 nucleotides: TGTGCCAGCAGTATTTCTAGCGGGAACACAGATACGCAGTATTTT.

J is TRBJ2-7 and V is TRBV18, with TRBD2 identical over 8 bases. After removal of 5 bases from V and 0 bases from J, the junction contained 3 bases not matched to a gene. Per germline, CDR1 KGHSH and CDR2 LQKENI. The CDR3 has 14 residues. In DNA form, the CDR3 reads TGTGCCAGCTCATCCAGCGGGAGCTCCTACGAGCAGTACTTC. This codes for CASSSSGSSYEQYF.